This T cell receptor (beta chain) was identified in a study of Ad26.COV2.S vaccination and SARS-CoV-2 variants. Study in general: Into the muscle, Ad26.COV2.S was dosed once or twice, 56 days apart.

The data were produced by immunoSEQ multiplex PCR, yet TCRdb's version contains in-frame clones alone and is incomplete. The repertoire holds 300,000 to 500,000 clones, with approximately 86% as singletons. Deletions cut 0 bases from V and 6 bases from J, with 17 bases between. Germline V gene sequence: CDR1 MNHEY, CDR2 SMNVEV (reference sequence). The CDR3 is 16 amino acids. Indicated treatment: over 15 received Ad26.COV2.S at low or high dose, single or two shots; about 5 received placebo; per-sample allocation not given. Vaccine and placebo recipients were sampled on day 63 after the first injection. Boston provided a donor who was an adult aged 18-55 years. Study outcomes and limitations: It was found that vaccine and placebo recipients had similar non-spike TCR breadth.

This clone came up once. Its antigen remains unidentified. The gene calls are TRBV27 and TRBJ1-1, with a weak D call TRBD1 (6 bases). This clonotype was sampled from a person between 18 and 65 years old who received the Ad26.COV2.S COVID-19 vaccine or a placebo. The specimen comprised peripheral blood, sampled in a trial of Ad26.COV2.S vaccine versus placebo. The CDR3, as DNA: TGTGCCAGCAGTTTATCGAGGGGGGCCCCCAGGGCTGAAGCTTTCTTT. Amino acid sequence: CASSLSRGAPRAEAFF.